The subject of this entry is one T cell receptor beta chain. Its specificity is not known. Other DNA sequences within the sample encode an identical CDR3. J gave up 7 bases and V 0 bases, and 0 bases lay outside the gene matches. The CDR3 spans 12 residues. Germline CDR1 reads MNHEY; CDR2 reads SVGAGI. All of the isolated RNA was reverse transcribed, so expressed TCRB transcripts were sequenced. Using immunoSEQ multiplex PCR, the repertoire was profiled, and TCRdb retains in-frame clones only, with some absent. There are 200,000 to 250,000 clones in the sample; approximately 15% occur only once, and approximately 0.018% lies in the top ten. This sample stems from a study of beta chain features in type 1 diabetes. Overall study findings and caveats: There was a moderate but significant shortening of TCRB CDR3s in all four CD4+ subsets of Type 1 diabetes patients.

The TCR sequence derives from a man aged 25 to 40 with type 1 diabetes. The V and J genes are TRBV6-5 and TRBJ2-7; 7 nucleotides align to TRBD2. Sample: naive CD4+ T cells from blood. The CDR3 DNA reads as TGTGCCAGCAGTTACTCGGGGGGGGAGCAGTACTTC. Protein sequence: CASSYSGGEQYF.